This TCR beta chain stems from a study of blood T cell repertoires in COVID-19. Turning to the study itself: Acute and convalescent COVID-19 samples came from the United States, Italy and Spain. PBMCs, B-cell-depleted T cells, or T cells provided the cDNA or gDNA that made up the material.

As originally analysed: Scientists estimated how many nucleated cells there were by amplifying reference gene primers. TCRdb keeps only in-frame clones here, not all; method: immunoSEQ multiplex PCR. The DNA gave D and trimming, while V, J and clone size come from that table. Altogether some 200,000 clones are present, around 80% being singletons, with the ten largest covering less than 15%. The CDR3 sequence is 13 residues long. V lost 0 bases, J lost 10 bases, and 10 bases lay in between. CDR1 and CDR2 from the germline V gene are MNHEY and SVGEGT. The genes are TRBV6-2 or TRBV6-3 and TRBJ2-1; no clear D. This clonotype was sampled from a woman aged 40 to 49 with acute or convalescent COVID-19. The specimen was peripheral blood. The CDR3 coding sequence is TGTGCCAGCAGTTACTCGACCATGCGGGAGCAGTTCTTC. Amino acid sequence: CASSYSTMREQFF.